This TCR beta chain derives from a study of control samples from healthy donors and cancer patients. V shed 4 bases and J shed 4 bases, with 10 bases lying between them. This CDR3 contains 13 residues. The germline V gene encodes CDR1 SGDLS and CDR2 YYNGEE. This table comes from immunoSEQ multiplex PCR, and its TCRdb copy is limited to in-frame clones, with some not included. The table includes 150,000 to 200,000 clones, roughly 89% detected once. V and J are TRBV9 and TRBJ2-3; D ambiguous. The sequenced material came from blood. This receptor was identified in a woman aged 50 to 65 in good health. The DNA of the CDR3 is TGTGCCAGCAGCCCCCACAATGCAGATACGCAGTATTTT. The encoded protein is CASSPHNADTQYF.